This TCR beta chain was identified in a study of PD-1 blockade in classical Hodgkin lymphoma. Findings of the study overall: Complete responders had baseline diversity similar to newly diagnosed patients.

Trimming pared 6 bases from V and 6 bases from J, leaving 20 bases between. The CDR3 is 15 residues long. The germline V gene has CDR1 SGHNT and CDR2 YYREEE (reference sequence). About this clone itself: Its target is not known.

Time point reported: cycle 4 day 1 (C4D1), after more than five weeks of nivolumab. Each patient experienced a relapse that followed autologous stem cell transplantation, and brentuximab vedotin exposure varied. Classification of best responses gave complete response, partial response or progressive disease. The repertoire was sequenced with immunoSEQ multiplex PCR; TCRdb's copy has only in-frame clones and lacks some. Here the sample spans 100,000 to 120,000 clones, approximately 90% being singletons. Sequencing used peripheral blood mononuclear cells (PBMCs), obtained before the fourth cycle of nivolumab. The gene calls are TRBV5-4 and TRBJ2-3; TRBD2 is a possible D gene (5 bases). The TCR sequence derives from a human donor with classical Hodgkin lymphoma. CDR3 DNA: TGTGCCAGCAACCGCCCGGGATTGGAAGGGGATACGCAGTATTTT. This sequence encodes CASNRPGLEGDTQYF.